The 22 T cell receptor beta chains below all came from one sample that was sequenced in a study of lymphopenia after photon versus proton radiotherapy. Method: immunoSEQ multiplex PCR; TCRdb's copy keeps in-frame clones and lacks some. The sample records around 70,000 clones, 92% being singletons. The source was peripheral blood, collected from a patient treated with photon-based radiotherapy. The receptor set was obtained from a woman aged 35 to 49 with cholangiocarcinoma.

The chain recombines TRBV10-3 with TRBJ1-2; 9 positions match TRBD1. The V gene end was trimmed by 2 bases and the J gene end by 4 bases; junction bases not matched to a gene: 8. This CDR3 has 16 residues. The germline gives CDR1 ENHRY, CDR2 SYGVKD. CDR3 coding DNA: TGTGCCATCAGTGAGACATCCGGGACAGGGTCCTATGGCTACACCTTC. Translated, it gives CAISETSGTGSYGYTF.

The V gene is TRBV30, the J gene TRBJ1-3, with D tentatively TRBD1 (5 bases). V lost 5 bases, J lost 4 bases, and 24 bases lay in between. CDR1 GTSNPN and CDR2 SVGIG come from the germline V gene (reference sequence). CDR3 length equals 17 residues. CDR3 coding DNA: TGTGCCTGGGACGGACAAGCGGACTGGGGATGGGGAAACACCATATATTTT. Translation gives CAWDGQADWGWGNTIYF. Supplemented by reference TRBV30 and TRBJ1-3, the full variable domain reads SQTIHQWPATLVQPVGSPLSLECTVEGTSNPNLYWYRQAAGRGLQLLFYSVGIGQISSEVPQNLSASRPQDRQFILSSKKLLLSDSGFYLCAWDGQADWGWGNTIYFGEGSWLTVV.

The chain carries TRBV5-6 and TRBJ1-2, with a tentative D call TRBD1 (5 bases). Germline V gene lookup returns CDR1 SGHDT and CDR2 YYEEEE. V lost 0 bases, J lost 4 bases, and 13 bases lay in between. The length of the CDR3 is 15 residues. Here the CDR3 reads CASSLASGPRYGYTF. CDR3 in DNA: TGTGCCAGCAGCTTGGCCTCAGGGCCCCGCTATGGCTACACCTTC.

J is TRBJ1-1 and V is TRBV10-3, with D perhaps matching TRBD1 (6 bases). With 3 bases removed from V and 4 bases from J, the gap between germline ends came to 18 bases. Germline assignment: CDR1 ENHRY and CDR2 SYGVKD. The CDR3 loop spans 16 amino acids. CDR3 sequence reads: CAISDGQGPTLTEAFF. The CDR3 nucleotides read TGTGCCATCAGTGACGGGCAGGGGCCAACCCTCACTGAAGCTTTCTTT.

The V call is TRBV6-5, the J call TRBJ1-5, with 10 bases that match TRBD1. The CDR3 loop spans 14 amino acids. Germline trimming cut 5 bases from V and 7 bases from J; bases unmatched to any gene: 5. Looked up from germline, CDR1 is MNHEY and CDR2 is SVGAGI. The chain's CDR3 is CASSPRDRGQPQHF. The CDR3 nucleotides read TGTGCCAGCAGTCCCCGGGACAGGGGACAGCCCCAGCATTTT.

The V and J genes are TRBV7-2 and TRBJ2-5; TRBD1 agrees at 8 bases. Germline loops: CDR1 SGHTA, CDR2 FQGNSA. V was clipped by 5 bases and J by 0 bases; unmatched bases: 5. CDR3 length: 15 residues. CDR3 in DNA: TGTGCCAGCAGCGACCAGGGGGCTTACCAAGAGACCCAGTACTTC. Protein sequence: CASSDQGAYQETQYF.

Here the CDR3 DNA reads TGTGCCAGCAACCCCTCGGGAAGCCCCTACAATGAGCAGTTCTTC. Its translation is CASNPSGSPYNEQFF. The chain is built from TRBV9 and TRBJ2-1; TRBD2 might be the D (5 bases). Germline V CDR1 and CDR2: SGDLS, YYNGEE. The CDR3 contains 15 residues. V shed 6 bases and J shed 2 bases, with 15 bases lying between them.

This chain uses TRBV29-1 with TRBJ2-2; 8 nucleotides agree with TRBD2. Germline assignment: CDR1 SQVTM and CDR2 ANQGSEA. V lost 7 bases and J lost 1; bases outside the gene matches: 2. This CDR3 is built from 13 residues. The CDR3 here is CSASGRNTGELFF. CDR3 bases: TGCAGCGCAAGCGGGAGGAACACCGGGGAGCTGTTTTTT.

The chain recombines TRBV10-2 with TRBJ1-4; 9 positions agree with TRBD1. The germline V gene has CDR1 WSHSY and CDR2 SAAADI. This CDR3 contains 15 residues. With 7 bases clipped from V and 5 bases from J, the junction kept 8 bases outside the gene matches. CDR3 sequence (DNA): TGCGCCAGCAACCGACAGGGGGGTGAGAATGAAAAACTGTTTTTT. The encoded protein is CASNRQGGENEKLFF.

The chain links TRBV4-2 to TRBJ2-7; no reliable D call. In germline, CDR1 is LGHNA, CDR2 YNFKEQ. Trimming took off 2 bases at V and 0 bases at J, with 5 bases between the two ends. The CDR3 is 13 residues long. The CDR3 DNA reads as TGTGCCAGCAGCCAATGGGGCTCCTACGAGCAGTACTTC. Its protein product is CASSQWGSYEQYF.

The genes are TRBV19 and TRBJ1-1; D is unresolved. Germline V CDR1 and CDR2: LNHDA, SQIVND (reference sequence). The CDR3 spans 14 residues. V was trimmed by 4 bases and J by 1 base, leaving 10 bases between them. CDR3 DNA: TGTGCCAGTAGTACCTACACAGAGAACACTGAAGCTTTCTTT. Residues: CASSTYTENTEAFF.

The CDR3 region is CASSLDGDEQYF. CDR3 sequence (DNA): TGCGCCAGCAGCTTGGACGGAGACGAGCAGTACTTC. The chain has TRBV5-1 and TRBJ2-7; D uncertain. The germline V gene encodes CDR1 SGHRS and CDR2 YFSETQ. This CDR3 comprises 12 residues. Trimming took 0 bases from V and 5 from J, leaving 6 bases between them.

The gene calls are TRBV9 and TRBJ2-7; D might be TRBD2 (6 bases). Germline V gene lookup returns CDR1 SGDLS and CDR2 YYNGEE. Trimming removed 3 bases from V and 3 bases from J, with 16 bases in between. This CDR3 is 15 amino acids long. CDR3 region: CASSAPVEGGYEQYF. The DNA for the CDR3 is TGTGCCAGCAGCGCCCCGGTTGAGGGAGGCTACGAGCAGTACTTC. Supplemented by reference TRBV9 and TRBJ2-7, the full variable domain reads DSGVTQTPKHLITATGQRVTLRCSPRSGDLSVYWYQQSLDQGLQFLIQYYNGEERAKGNILERFSAQQFPDLHSELNLSSLELGDSALYFCASSAPVEGGYEQYFGPGTRLTVT.

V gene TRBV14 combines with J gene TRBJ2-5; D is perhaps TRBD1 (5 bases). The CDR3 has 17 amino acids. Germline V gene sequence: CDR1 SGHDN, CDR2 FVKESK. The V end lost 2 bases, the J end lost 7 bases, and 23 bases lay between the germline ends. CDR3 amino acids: CASSQTTSDQGRRTQYF. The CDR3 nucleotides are TGTGCCAGCAGCCAAACGACGAGCGATCAGGGTAGGAGGACCCAGTACTTC.

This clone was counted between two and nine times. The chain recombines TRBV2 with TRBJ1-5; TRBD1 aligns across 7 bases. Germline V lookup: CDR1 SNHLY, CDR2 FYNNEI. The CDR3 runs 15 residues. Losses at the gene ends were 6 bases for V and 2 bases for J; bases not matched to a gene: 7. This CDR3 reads CASRGQTTGNQPQHF. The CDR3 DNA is TGTGCCAGCAGGGGACAGACCACTGGCAATCAGCCCCAGCATTTT. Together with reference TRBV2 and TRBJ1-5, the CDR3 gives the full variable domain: EPEVTQTPSHQVTQMGQEVILRCVPISNHLYFYWYRQILGQKVEFLVSFYNNEISEKSEIFDDQFSVERPDGSNFTLKIRSTKLEDSAMYFCASRGQTTGNQPQHFGDGTRLSIL.

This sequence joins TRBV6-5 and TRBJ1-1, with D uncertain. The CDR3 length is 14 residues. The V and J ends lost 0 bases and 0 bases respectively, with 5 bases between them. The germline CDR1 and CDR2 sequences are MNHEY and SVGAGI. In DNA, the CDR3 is TGTGCCAGCAGTTACTCGTCCATGAACACTGAAGCTTTCTTT. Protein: CASSYSSMNTEAFF.

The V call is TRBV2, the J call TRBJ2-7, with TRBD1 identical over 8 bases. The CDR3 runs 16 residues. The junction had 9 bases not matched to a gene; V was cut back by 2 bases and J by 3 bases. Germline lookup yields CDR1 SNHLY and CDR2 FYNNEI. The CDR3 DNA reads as TGTGCCAGCAGTGAACGGGGACAGGTTGGGCTCTACGAGCAGTACTTC. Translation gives CASSERGQVGLYEQYF.

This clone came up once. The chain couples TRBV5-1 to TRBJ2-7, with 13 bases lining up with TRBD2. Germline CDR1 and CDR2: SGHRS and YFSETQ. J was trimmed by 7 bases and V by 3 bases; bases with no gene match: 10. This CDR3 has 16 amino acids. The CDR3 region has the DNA TGCGCCAGCAGCTCGACCACTAGCGGGAGGGCCTGGGAGCAGTACTTC. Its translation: CASSSTTSGRAWEQYF.

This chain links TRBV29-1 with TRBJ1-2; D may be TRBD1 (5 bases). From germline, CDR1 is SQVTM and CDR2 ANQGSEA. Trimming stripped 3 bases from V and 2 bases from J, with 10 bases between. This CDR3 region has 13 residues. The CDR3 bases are TGCAGCGTTGATGGGGGGGGAAACTATGGCTACACCTTC. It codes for CSVDGGGNYGYTF.

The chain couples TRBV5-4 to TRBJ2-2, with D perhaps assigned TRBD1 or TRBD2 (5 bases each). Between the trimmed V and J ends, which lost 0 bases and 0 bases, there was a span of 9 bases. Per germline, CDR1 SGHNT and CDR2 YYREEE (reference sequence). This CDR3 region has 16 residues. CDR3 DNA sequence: TGTGCCAGCAGCTTGGTTCGGGGCTCGAACACCGGGGAGCTGTTTTTT. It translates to CASSLVRGSNTGELFF.

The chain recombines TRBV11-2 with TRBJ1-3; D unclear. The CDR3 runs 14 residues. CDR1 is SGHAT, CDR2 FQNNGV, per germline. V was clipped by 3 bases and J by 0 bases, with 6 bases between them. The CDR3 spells CASSFETSGNTIYF. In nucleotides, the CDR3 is TGTGCCAGCAGCTTTGAAACCTCTGGAAACACCATATATTTT.

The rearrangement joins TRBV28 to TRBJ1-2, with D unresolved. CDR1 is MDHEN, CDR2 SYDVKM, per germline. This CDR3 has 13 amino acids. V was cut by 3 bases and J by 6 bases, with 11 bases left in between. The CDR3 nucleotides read TGTGCCAGCAGTTTTACGGGGAGGAATGGCTACACCTTC. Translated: CASSFTGRNGYTF.